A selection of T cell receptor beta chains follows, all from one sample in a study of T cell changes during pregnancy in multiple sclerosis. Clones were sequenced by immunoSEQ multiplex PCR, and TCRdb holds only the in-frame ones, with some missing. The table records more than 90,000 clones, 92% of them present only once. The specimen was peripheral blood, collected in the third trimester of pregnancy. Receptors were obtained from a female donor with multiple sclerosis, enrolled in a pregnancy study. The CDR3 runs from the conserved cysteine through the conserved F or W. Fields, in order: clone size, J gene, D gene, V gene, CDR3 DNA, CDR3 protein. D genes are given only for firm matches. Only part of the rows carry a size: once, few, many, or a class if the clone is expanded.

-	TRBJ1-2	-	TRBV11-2	TGTGCCAGCAGCTTAGATCCGGGGGGTGGCTACACCTTC	CASSLDPGGGYTF
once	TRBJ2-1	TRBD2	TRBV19	TGTGCCAGTAGTACCCTTTTGGCGGGGGGTTACTACAATGAGCAGTTCTTC	CASSTLLAGGYYNEQFF
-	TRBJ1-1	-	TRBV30	TGTGCCTGCGACAGGAGCTTGAACACTGAAGCTTTCTTT	CACDRSLNTEAFF
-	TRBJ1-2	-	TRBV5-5	TGTGCCAGCAGCTTGTATGAGGACAGCTATGGCTACACCTTC	CASSLYEDSYGYTF
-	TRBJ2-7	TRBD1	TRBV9	TGTGCCAGCAGCGTAGCGGCTCAACCAGGACAGGGGACCTACGAGCAGTACTTC	CASSVAAQPGQGTYEQYF
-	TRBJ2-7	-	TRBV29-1	TGCAGCGTTGAAGAGGGCACAGGGCGGTACGAGCAGTACTTC	CSVEEGTGRYEQYF
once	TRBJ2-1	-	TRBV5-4	TGTGCCAGCAGCTTCAGCGGGCCCTCCTACAATGAGCAGTTCTTC	CASSFSGPSYNEQFF
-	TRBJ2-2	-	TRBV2	TGTGCCAGCAGTGAACTAGAGTTTTGGGTCGGGGAGCTGTTTTTT	CASSELEFWVGELFF
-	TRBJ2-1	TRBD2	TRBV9	TGTGCCAGCAGCCTGGGTAGCGGGGGGAATGAGCAGTTCTTC	CASSLGSGGNEQFF
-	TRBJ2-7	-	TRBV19	TGTGCCAGTAGTGCCGTAGGAGGGTCAGTCGACGAGCAGTACTTC	CASSAVGGSVDEQYF
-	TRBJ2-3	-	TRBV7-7	TGTGCCAGCAGCTTATACGGACAAGCAGATACGCAGTATTTT	CASSLYGQADTQYF
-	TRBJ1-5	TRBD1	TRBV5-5	TGTGCCAGCAGCTCCCGGGGACAGAGTAATCAGCCCCAGCATTTT	CASSSRGQSNQPQHF
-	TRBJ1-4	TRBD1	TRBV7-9	TGTGCCAGCAGCCTGGGACAGCTTCCAACTAATGAAAAACTGTTTTTT	CASSLGQLPTNEKLFF
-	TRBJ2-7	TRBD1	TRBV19	TGTGCCAGTAGTATACTTCCCACCGGGACAGTCCCCTACGAGCAGTACTTC	CASSILPTGTVPYEQYF
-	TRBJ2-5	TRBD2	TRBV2	TGTGCCAGCAGTGAAGCGCCTGCGCTAGCGGGAGGAAGAGGAGAGACCCAGTACTTC	CASSEAPALAGGRGETQYF
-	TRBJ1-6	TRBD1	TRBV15	TGTGCCACCAGCAGACGTCCTGCGGGACAGGGTTTCTATAATTCACCCCTCCACTTT	CATSRRPAGQGFYNSPLHF
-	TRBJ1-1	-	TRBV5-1	TGCGCCAGCAGCTTGGTAGAGTCTCGCACTGAAGCTTTCTTT	CASSLVESRTEAFF
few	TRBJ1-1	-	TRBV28	TGTGCCAGCAGTTTAGGCGGATTGATCACTGAAGCTTTCTTT	CASSLGGLITEAFF
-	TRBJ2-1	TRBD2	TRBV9	TGTGCCAGCAGCGTAGCCGACACGGGACTAGCGGTTGAGCAGTTCTTC	CASSVADTGLAVEQFF
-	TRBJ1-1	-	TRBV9	TGTGCCAGCAGCGTTGGAGGAGAGATGAACACTGAAGCTTTCTTT	CASSVGGEMNTEAFF
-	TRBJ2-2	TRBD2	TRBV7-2	TGTGCCAGCAGCTTAGACCTCCCCGGGGGGGCAAAGGTCGGGGAGCTGTTTTTT	CASSLDLPGGAKVGELFF
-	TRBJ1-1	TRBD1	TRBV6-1	TGTGCCAGCAGTGATAGGGGACAGGGGGCGATTAACACTGAAGCTTTCTTT	CASSDRGQGAINTEAFF
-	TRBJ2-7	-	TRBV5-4	TGTGCTTGGTCAGGGTACGAGCAGTACTTC	CAWSGYEQYF
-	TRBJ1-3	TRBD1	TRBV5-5	TGTGCCAGCAGCTCGGACAGGGGGTCAGGAAACACCATATATTTT	CASSSDRGSGNTIYF
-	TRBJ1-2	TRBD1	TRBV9	TGCGCCAGCAGCGCTCCCGCACAGGGGGCGTGGGGCTACACCTTC	CASSAPAQGAWGYTF
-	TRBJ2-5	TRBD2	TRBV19	TGTGCCAGTAAGAATGCGGGGGACCCTCAAGAGACCCAGTACTTC	CASKNAGDPQETQYF
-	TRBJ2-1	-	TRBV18	TGTGCCAGCTCACCACCTACAGGCTACAATGAGCAGTTCTTC	CASSPPTGYNEQFF
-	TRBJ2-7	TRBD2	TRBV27	TGTGCCAGCAGTTTCCTCCGTCCGGGACTAGCGGGGGATGAGCAGTACTTC	CASSFLRPGLAGDEQYF
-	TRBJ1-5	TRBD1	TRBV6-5	TGTGCCAGCAGGCGGGACAGGGAGTTGCTGCCCCAGCATTTT	CASRRDRELLPQHF
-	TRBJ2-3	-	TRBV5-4	TGTGCCAGCAGCTTGGGGCTTCGCACAGATACGCAGTATTTT	CASSLGLRTDTQYF
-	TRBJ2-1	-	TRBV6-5	TGTGCCAGCAGTTTAGGCGCGGCCTACAATGAGCAGTTCTTC	CASSLGAAYNEQFF
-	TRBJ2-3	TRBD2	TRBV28	TGTGCCAGCGCTCCGGGAGGCCACTCAACCCTTCTCACAGATACGCAGTATTTT	CASAPGGHSTLLTDTQYF
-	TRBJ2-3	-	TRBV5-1	TGCGCCAGCAGCTTGGAGCCGCTCACAGATACGCAGTATTTT	CASSLEPLTDTQYF
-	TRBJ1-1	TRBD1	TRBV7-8	TGTGCCAGCGGACGGGACAGCTCCTACCTGGGGAGCACTGAAGCTTTCTTT	CASGRDSSYLGSTEAFF
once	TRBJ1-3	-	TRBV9	TGTGCCAGTTCTGCGTTCGGGGGAGGAAACACCATATATTTT	CASSAFGGGNTIYF
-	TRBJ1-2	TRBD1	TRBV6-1	TGTGCCAGCAGTCACAGGGGGAACTATGGCTACACCTTC	CASSHRGNYGYTF
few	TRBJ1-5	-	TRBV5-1	TGCGCCAGCAGCTTTTCCCCTGATCAGCCCCAGCATTTT	CASSFSPDQPQHF
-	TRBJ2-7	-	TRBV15	TGTGCCACCAGCAGAGGAACTAGCCTTTCCTACGAGCAGTACTTC	CATSRGTSLSYEQYF
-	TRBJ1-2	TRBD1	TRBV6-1	TGTGCCAGCAGACCTAGAGACACAGGGGCGTTTGGCTACACCTTC	CASRPRDTGAFGYTF
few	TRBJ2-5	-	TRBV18	TGTGCCAGCTCTTCCAGGGGAGAGGAGACCCAGTACTTC	CASSSRGEETQYF
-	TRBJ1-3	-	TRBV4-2	TGTGCCAGCAGCCAAGAAGGCCGGGGGTCCTTTGGAAACACCATATATTTT	CASSQEGRGSFGNTIYF
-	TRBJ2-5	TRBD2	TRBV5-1	TGCGCCAGCAGCCCGGGACTAGCGGCACACCAAGAGACCCAGTACTTC	CASSPGLAAHQETQYF
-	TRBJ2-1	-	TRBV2	TGTGCCAGTACTAGGACCAGCGAGCAGTTCTTC	CASTRTSEQFF
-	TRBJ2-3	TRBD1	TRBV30	TGTGCCTGGGAGGCTGGGACAGGACGACGCACAGATACGCAGTATTTT	CAWEAGTGRRTDTQYF
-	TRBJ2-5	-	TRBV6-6	TGTGCCAGCAGTTACACGACTAGGCAAGAGACCCAGTACTTC	CASSYTTRQETQYF
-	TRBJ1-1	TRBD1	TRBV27	TGTGCCAGCAGGCTTGAGGGGGCAAGGAACACTGAAGCTTTCTTT	CASRLEGARNTEAFF
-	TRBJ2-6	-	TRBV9	TGTGCCAGCAGCGTAGGAGGGCCGAGCTCTGGGGCCAACGTCCTGACTTTC	CASSVGGPSSGANVLTF
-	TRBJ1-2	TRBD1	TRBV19	TGTGCCAGTAGACGTGACAGGGGGAATTATGGCTACACCTTC	CASRRDRGNYGYTF
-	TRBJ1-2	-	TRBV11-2	TGTGCCAGCAGTCAGTCCTCGCGAGGCGGCTACACCTTC	CASSQSSRGGYTF
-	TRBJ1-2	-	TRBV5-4	TGTGCCAGCAGCGCATCAGGGCGAACCGGCGCTAACTATGGCTACACCTTC	CASSASGRTGANYGYTF
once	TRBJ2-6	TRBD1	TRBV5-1	TGCGCCAGCAGCTGGGGGACAGATTTCTCTGGGGCCAACGTCCTGACTTTC	CASSWGTDFSGANVLTF
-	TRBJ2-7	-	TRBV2	TGTGCCAGCAGGTCAGGGGTCTTTTCCTACGAGCAGTACTTC	CASRSGVFSYEQYF
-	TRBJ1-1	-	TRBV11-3	TGTGCCAGCAGCTTATCTGGCGCAGGGTTGACTGAAGCTTTCTTT	CASSLSGAGLTEAFF
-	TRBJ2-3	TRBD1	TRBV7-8	TGTGCCAGCAGCCGCATCCGGGGACAGGGCACAGATACGCAGTATTTT	CASSRIRGQGTDTQYF
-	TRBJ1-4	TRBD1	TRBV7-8	TGTGCCAGCAGCCCCGGGACAGGGGGGGAAAAACTGTTTTTT	CASSPGTGGEKLFF